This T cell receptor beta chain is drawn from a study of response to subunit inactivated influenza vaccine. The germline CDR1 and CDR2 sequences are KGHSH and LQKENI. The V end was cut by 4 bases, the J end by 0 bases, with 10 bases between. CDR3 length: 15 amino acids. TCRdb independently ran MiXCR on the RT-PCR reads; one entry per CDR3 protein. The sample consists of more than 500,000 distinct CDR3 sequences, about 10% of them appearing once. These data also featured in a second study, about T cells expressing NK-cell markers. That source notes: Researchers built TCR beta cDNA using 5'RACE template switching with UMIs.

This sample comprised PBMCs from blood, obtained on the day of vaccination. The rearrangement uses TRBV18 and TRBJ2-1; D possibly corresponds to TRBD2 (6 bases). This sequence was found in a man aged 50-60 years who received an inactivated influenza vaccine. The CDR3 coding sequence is TGTGCCAGCTCACAGGACTACTCCTCCTACAATGAGCAGTTCTTC. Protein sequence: CASSQDYSSYNEQFF.